Presented here are 8 T cell receptor beta chains from one specimen sequenced in a study of cytomegalovirus exposure and HLA in healthy donors. The primer mix had 60 Vbeta and 13 Jbeta primers. Assay used: immunoSEQ multiplex PCR; TCRdb lists only in-frame clones, some missing. The sample lists about 180,000 clones; around 79% were seen once. The sequenced material came from PBMCs. The receptor set was obtained from a woman aged 45 to 65 in good health and CMV-seronegative.

V gene TRBV23-1 combines with J gene TRBJ1-2, with D possibly TRBD1 on 5 matching bases. TRBV23-1 has ORF status, its function being uncertain. Trimming cost V 0 bases and J 4 bases, with 15 bases left between them. The CDR3 runs to 16 residues. The CDR3 loop reads CASSQSYTDTLYGYTF. In DNA form, the CDR3 reads TGCGCCAGCAGTCAATCGTACACGGACACCCTCTATGGCTACACCTTC.

The chain joins TRBV5-6 to TRBJ2-3; the match to TRBD2 covers 8 bases. The CDR3 has 18 residues. The trim removed 2 bases at V and 0 bases at J, leaving 11 bases unmatched. CDR1 is SGHDT and CDR2 is YYEEEE in the germline V gene. This CDR3 is CASSFLTGGPPSTDTQYF. CDR3 bases: TGTGCCAGCAGCTTCTTAACGGGAGGGCCGCCTAGCACAGATACGCAGTATTTT.

The CDR3 region is CASRRTGTLSGNTIYF. The CDR3 bases are TGTGCCAGCAGACGGACCGGGACTTTGTCTGGAAACACCATATATTTT. The chain recombines TRBV27 with TRBJ1-3, with D maybe TRBD1 (5 bases). Trimming took off 6 bases at V and 1 base at J, with 16 bases between the two ends. Per the germline V gene, CDR1 is MNHEY and CDR2 is SMNVEV (reference sequence). The CDR3 loop spans 16 amino acids.

This clone has more than one count but fewer than ten. The chain recombines TRBV5-6 with TRBJ2-2, with D maybe TRBD1 (6 bases). Trimming pared 2 bases from V and 4 bases from J, leaving 9 bases between. In germline, CDR1 is SGHDT, CDR2 YYEEEE. The CDR3 runs 14 residues. CDR3 in DNA: TGTGCCAGCAGCTTAAACAGGGTCACCGGGGAGCTGTTTTTT. This codes for CASSLNRVTGELFF.

V gene TRBV7-2 combines with J gene TRBJ2-5; TRBD2 matches at 9 bases. The CDR3 contains 15 residues. V was pared by 3 bases and J by 5 bases, with 7 bases of the junction left unmatched. Per germline, CDR1 SGHTA and CDR2 FQGNSA. Written as DNA, the CDR3 is TGTGCCAGCAGCTTCAGGGCGGGGGGGCCGGAGACCCAGTACTTC. Amino acids: CASSFRAGGPETQYF.

V is TRBV11-2 and J is TRBJ2-1, with 9 nucleotides matching TRBD2. The CDR3 contains 16 residues. Per the germline V gene, CDR1 is SGHAT and CDR2 is FQNNGV. Trimming removed 5 bases from V and 4 bases from J; junction bases left unmatched: 9. CDR3 sequence reads: CASSLGASGKYNEQFF. CDR3 in DNA: TGTGCCAGCAGCCTAGGGGCTAGCGGGAAATACAATGAGCAGTTCTTC.

The rearrangement joins TRBV7-6 to TRBJ1-5; D not certain. The length of the CDR3 is 15 residues. The ends were cut back, 3 bases at V and 0 bases at J, with 9 bases in the middle. Germline values: CDR1 SGHVS, CDR2 FNYEAQ. CDR3 sequence reads: CASSLSGNSNQPQHF. The CDR3, as DNA: TGTGCCAGCAGCTTGTCCGGGAATAGCAATCAGCCCCAGCATTTT.

This chain uses TRBV28 with TRBJ1-5, with TRBD1 matching over 9 bases. Trimming cost V 5 bases and J 0 bases; bases outside gene matches: 8. This CDR3 is built from 17 residues. CDR1 is MDHEN, CDR2 SYDVKM, per germline. CDR3 nucleotides: TGTGCCAGCAGTCCGGGACAGGGATCCTATAGCAATCAGCCCCAGCATTTT. It codes for CASSPGQGSYSNQPQHF.